This T cell receptor (beta chain) was recorded in a study of blood T cell repertoires in COVID-19 (TCRdb year 2020). For the study in its entirety: Samples covering the acute and convalescent phases of COVID-19 were provided by collaborators in the United States, Italy and Spain. The prospective study material was composed of cDNA or gDNA derived from T cells, B-cell-depleted T cells, or PBMCs. Subjects who had been exposed to COVID-19, were actively infected with it, or had recovered from it provided the deeply sampled blood TCRbeta repertoires that made up the dataset. The repertoires were released in a freely available public database intended as a resource for research on the immune response to SARS-CoV-2. Samples were obtained from the ongoing ImmuneRACE study (first 160 participants) and from about 1,300 subjects provided by 6 global collaborators. A de-identified subject ID, COVID-19 status, age in years and sex were almost always included in the sample metadata. HLA class I and class II types, where available, came from metadata supplied by the sample provider rather than from assay-based typing.

Study-wide findings and limitations: Clinical and demographic metadata were provided uncurated, with the amount varying by source and participant.

TCRbeta CDR3 regions were amplified from genomic DNA by means of the immunoSEQ Assay, a bias-controlled multiplex PCR. As for how the authors treated the data: The number of nucleated cells in each sample was estimated by amplification of reference gene primers within the assay. To quantify the absolute abundance of each unique TCRbeta CDR3 rearrangement, sequence reads were collapsed and filtered. For each sample, productive Simpson clonality was calculated by taking the square root of Simpson's diversity index across productive rearrangements. Entries here come from immuneACCESS through TCRdb and include only in-frame sequences with V and J called. Some clones fail to appear in such tables; in the studies checked, an unresolved V gene covers under half of the shortfall, and the cause of the remainder is unknown. V and J calls and clone size come straight from that table; D and trimming were deduced from the DNA. Within this sample are some 490,000 clones, with more than 85% of them counted one time only. The ten largest make up 7% to 10% of the sample.

Concerning this clone: The clone's antigen remains unknown. No quality values exist for individual bases; no much larger clone is one base distant.

The trim is 4 bases for V and 0 bases for J, with a gap of 17 bases between the germline ends. CDR1 and CDR2 are read off the germline V gene as SGDLS and YYNGEE. The cysteine opens and the phenylalanine closes a CDR3 of 18 amino acids. Just the 54-base CDR3 DNA is kept, in frame starting at base 1. Participants in the prospective study were aged roughly 18 to 89 years, lived in about two dozen United States geographic areas, and enrolled through a virtual design. In the prospective study, cohorts were assigned on the basis of participant-reported clinical history obtained from a screening survey and a study questionnaire. Recovered participants in ImmuneRACE Cohort 3 were defined as having two consecutive negative NP/OP PCR tests, clearance from a healthcare professional, or resolution of symptoms. In the prospective study, whole blood, serum and a nasopharyngeal or oropharyngeal swab were collected from each participant by mobile phlebotomists. Participants in the prospective study had the option to provide additional blood draws and questionnaires over a roughly 2-month period. Blood samples from the prospective study were shipped frozen or at room temperature prior to DNA extraction.

The specimen was PBMCs or T cells enriched from blood (not recorded which). The chain is made from TRBV9 and TRBJ2-6; TRBD1 is a weak D gene call, 6 bases matching. The receptor was derived from a woman aged 55-70 years who had recovered from COVID-19. The encoded CDR3 is CASSPERGGYSGANVLTF. The nucleotides read TGTGCCAGCAGCCCAGAGAGAGGGGGATACTCTGGGGCCAACGTCCTGACTTTC.